This TCR beta chain comes out of a study of blood T cell repertoires in COVID-19. In the study overall: The study drew acute and convalescent COVID-19 samples from the United States, Italy and Spain. PBMCs, B-cell-depleted T cells, or T cells provided the cDNA or gDNA that made up the material.

J lost 5 bases, V lost 4 bases, and 4 bases had no gene match. The CDR3 spans 15 residues. Looked up from germline, CDR1 is SGHTA and CDR2 is FQGNSA. Original processing notes: Amplified reference gene primers provided the basis for estimating nucleated cell counts. Measured with immunoSEQ multiplex PCR; TCRdb has only the in-frame clones, and not every one. The DNA was the basis for D and trimming; V, J and clone size are from that table. The sample consists of 40,000 or so clones, just under 85% of them appearing once. The rearrangement joins TRBV7-2 to TRBJ2-1; 11 nucleotides match TRBD2. The clonotype was recovered from a middle-aged man with active COVID-19. Sample: peripheral blood. The CDR3 DNA sequence: TGTGCCAGCAGCTCTAGCGGGGGGCGTCACAATGAGCAGTTCTTC. Protein: CASSSSGGRHNEQFF.